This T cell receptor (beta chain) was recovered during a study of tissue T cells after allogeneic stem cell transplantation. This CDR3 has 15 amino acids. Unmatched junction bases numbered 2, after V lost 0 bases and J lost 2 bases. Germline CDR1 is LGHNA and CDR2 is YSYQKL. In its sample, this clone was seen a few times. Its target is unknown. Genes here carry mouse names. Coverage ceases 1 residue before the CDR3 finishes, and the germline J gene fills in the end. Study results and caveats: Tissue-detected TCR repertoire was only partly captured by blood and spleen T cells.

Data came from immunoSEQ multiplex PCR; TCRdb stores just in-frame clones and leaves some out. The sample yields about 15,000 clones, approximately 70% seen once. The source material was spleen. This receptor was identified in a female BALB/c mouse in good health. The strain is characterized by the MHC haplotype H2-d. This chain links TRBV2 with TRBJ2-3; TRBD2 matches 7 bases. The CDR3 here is CASSQEGGFAETLYF. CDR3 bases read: TGTGCCAGCAGCCAAGAGGGGGGGTTTGCAGAAACGCTGTAT.